The 20 T cell receptor beta chains below all came from one sample that was sequenced in a study of CD4 T cells in relation to SARS-CoV-2 and coronaviruses. Data came from immunoSEQ multiplex PCR; TCRdb stores just in-frame clones and leaves some out. In the table there are roughly 25,000 clones, over 60% of which are singletons. Which antigens these TCRs recognize remains unknown. Unexposed donor CD4+ T cells date from about 2011-2019, before the COVID-19 pandemic. After approximately 10 days of culture, CD4+ T cells were isolated. Specimen: CD4+ T cells from PBMCs, cultured in vitro. These receptors came from a human donor in good health.

The chain employs TRBV29-1 and TRBJ2-5, with D hard to call. V shed 4 bases and J shed 3 bases, with 12 bases lying between them. Germline V lookup: CDR1 SQVTM, CDR2 ANQGSEA. The CDR3 totals 13 residues. CDR3 region: CSVVRASKETQYF. The CDR3 DNA reads as TGCAGCGTTGTGAGAGCGTCTAAAGAGACCCAGTACTTC.

The gene calls are TRBV6-2 or TRBV6-3 and TRBJ2-5; 11 bases match TRBD2. Germline trimming cut 0 bases from V and 2 bases from J; bases unmatched to any gene: 8. The CDR3 runs 18 residues. Germline assignment: CDR1 MNHEY and CDR2 SVGEGT. The CDR3 protein is CASSYSIFLAGGQETQYF. DNA of the CDR3: TGTGCCAGCAGTTACTCGATCTTCCTAGCGGGAGGTCAAGAGACCCAGTACTTC.

The chain is built from TRBV10-3 and TRBJ2-2; TRBD1 agrees at 7 bases. V dropped 8 bases and J dropped 0; count of bases not matched to a gene: 9. The CDR3 totals 16 residues. Per the germline V gene, CDR1 is ENHRY and CDR2 is SYGVKD. CDR3 region: CAISGLQGANTGELFF. As DNA, the CDR3 is TGTGCCATCTCAGGTCTCCAGGGGGCGAACACCGGGGAGCTGTTTTTT.

This chain links TRBV5-6 with TRBJ2-2; D gene unclear. Trimming left V 2 bases short and J 7 bases short, with 3 bases between. Germline lookup yields CDR1 SGHDT and CDR2 YYEEEE. This CDR3 is 11 amino acids long. The CDR3 nucleotides are TGTGCCAGCAGCTTTCACGGGGAGCTGTTTTTT. It yields the protein CASSFHGELFF.

This clone was counted a single time. The rearrangement joins TRBV7-9 to TRBJ2-7; 9 positions match TRBD1. J was trimmed by 5 bases and V by 1 base; bases with no gene match: 9. The CDR3 covers 16 residues. From germline, CDR1 is SEHNR and CDR2 FQNEAQ (reference sequence). This chain's CDR3 is CASSLDVGQGSNEQYF. CDR3 nucleotide sequence: TGTGCCAGCAGCTTAGACGTAGGACAGGGGTCCAACGAGCAGTACTTC.

The gene calls are TRBV27 and TRBJ1-1; 10 bases agree with TRBD1. The trim removed 4 bases at V and 0 bases at J, leaving 5 bases unmatched. The CDR3 loop spans 16 amino acids. CDR1 is MNHEY, CDR2 SMNVEV, per germline (reference sequence). The CDR3 sequence: CASSSDRGRLNTEAFF. CDR3 DNA sequence: TGTGCCAGCAGTTCCGACAGGGGGCGACTGAACACTGAAGCTTTCTTT.

The chain is built from TRBV6-2 or TRBV6-3 and TRBJ2-2, with D unresolved. Germline V lookup: CDR1 MNHEY, CDR2 SVGEGT. The CDR3 sequence is 14 residues long. The germline V and J ends were trimmed by 4 bases and 4 bases, with 10 bases remaining between them. This CDR3 reads CASSFNEITGELFF. The CDR3 DNA reads TGTGCCAGCAGTTTTAACGAGATCACCGGGGAGCTGTTTTTT.

The chain carries TRBV7-2 and TRBJ2-5; D gene ambiguous. V was pared by 5 bases and J by 7 bases, with 5 bases between. Looked up from germline, CDR1 is SGHTA and CDR2 is FQGNSA. The CDR3 is made up of 10 amino acids. The chain's CDR3 is CASSGRTQYF. The CDR3 DNA follows: TGTGCCAGCAGCGGACGGACCCAGTACTTC.

This rearrangement joins TRBV3-1 (or the pseudogene TRBV3-2) to TRBJ1-6, with 9 bases that match TRBD1. V lost 3 bases, J lost 7 bases, and 10 bases stayed unmatched. Germline-derived CDR1 and CDR2 are LGHDT and YNNKEL (reference sequence). The length of the CDR3 is 17 residues. The CDR3 sequence: CASSQGQGKLWNSPLHF. In DNA, the CDR3 is TGTGCCAGCAGCCAGGGACAGGGCAAGTTGTGGAATTCACCCCTCCACTTT.

This rearrangement joins TRBV4-3 to TRBJ2-3; D perhaps matches TRBD1 (5 bases). V dropped 0 bases and J dropped 0 bases, with 13 bases sitting between them. This CDR3 is 17 amino acids long. Germline V CDR1 and CDR2: LGHNA, YSLEER. CDR3 DNA: TGCGCCAGCAGCCAAGAGAGCAGGGTCGCTAGCACAGATACGCAGTATTTT. It specifies CASSQESRVASTDTQYF.

This clone was detected only once. The chain combines TRBV5-1 with TRBJ2-1; D gene ambiguous. The V and J ends lost 7 bases and 4 bases respectively, with 6 bases between them. The CDR3 is 11 amino acids. The germline V gene encodes CDR1 SGHRS and CDR2 YFSETQ. The CDR3 DNA follows: TGCGCCAGCGGCCTATACAATGAGCAGTTCTTC. Its protein is CASGLYNEQFF.

This clone was observed a single time. The chain joins TRBV6-5 to TRBJ1-5, with D unclear. Germline CDR1 MNHEY, CDR2 SVGAGI. V was shortened by 7 bases and J by 2 bases, with 9 bases between the two germline ends. The CDR3 extends over 13 amino acids. The CDR3 DNA follows: TGTGCCAGCATATTTGGAGGCAATCAGCCCCAGCATTTT. This encodes CASIFGGNQPQHF.

The chain couples TRBV30 to TRBJ1-2; possibly TRBD1 for D (6 bases). This CDR3 has 13 amino acids. V was shortened by 0 bases and J by 7 bases, with 12 bases between the two germline ends. Germline-derived CDR1 and CDR2 are GTSNPN and SVGIG (reference sequence). The CDR3 coding sequence is TGTGCCTGGAGTGTGGCGGGGGCGGGTGGCTACACCTTC. Its protein is CAWSVAGAGGYTF. The full variable domain, rest sourced from reference TRBV30 and TRBJ1-2, is SQTIHQWPATLVQPVGSPLSLECTVEGTSNPNLYWYRQAAGRGLQLLFYSVGIGQISSEVPQNLSASRPQDRQFILSSKKLLLSDSGFYLCAWSVAGAGGYTFGSGTRLTVV.

The count of this clone is one. This chain connects TRBV4-3 to TRBJ2-1; 9 nucleotides line up with TRBD2. There are 15 residues in the CDR3. With V trimmed by 4 bases and J by 5 bases, 6 bases remained unmatched. The germline CDR1 and CDR2 sequences are LGHNA and YSLEER. For the CDR3, the DNA is TGCGCCAGCAGCCTAAGACTAGCGGCTAACAATGAGCAGTTCTTC. This gives the protein CASSLRLAANNEQFF.

The gene calls are TRBV19 and TRBJ2-1; D possibly corresponds to TRBD2 (5 bases). CDR1 is LNHDA, CDR2 SQIVND, per germline (reference sequence). This CDR3 spans 15 amino acids. Trimming stripped 5 bases from V and 8 bases from J, with 19 bases between. Here the CDR3 DNA reads TGTGCCAGTAGTTGGGCAGTCTCGTTGAGGGATGAGCAGTTCTTC. It is translated as CASSWAVSLRDEQFF.

This sequence joins TRBV7-9 and TRBJ2-7; no clear D. V was trimmed by 0 bases and J by 2 bases, leaving 2 bases between them. CDR3 length: 12 residues. In germline, CDR1 is SEHNR, CDR2 FQNEAQ (reference sequence). CDR3 bases: TGTGCCAGCAGCTTAGCGGCCTACGAGCAGTACTTC. Translating gives CASSLAAYEQYF.

The rearrangement uses TRBV19 and TRBJ2-7; 7 nucleotides match TRBD1. J gave up 0 bases and V 8 bases, and 10 bases lay outside the gene matches. Per germline, CDR1 LNHDA and CDR2 SQIVND (reference sequence). This CDR3 has 15 amino acids. CDR3 sequence (DNA): TGTGCCAGTGGTAACAGGGGTAGCCTCTCCTACGAGCAGTACTTC. The encoded protein is CASGNRGSLSYEQYF.

The CDR3 DNA is TGTGCCAGTACGGGACAGCTCAATGAAAAACTGTTTTTT. Its translation: CASTGQLNEKLFF. The gene calls are TRBV10-3 and TRBJ1-4, with TRBD1 identical over 7 bases. Germline values: CDR1 ENHRY, CDR2 SYGVKD. The V and J ends lost 10 bases and 5 bases, in that order; junction bases with no gene match: 7. This CDR3 has 13 residues.

This chain links TRBV6-2 or TRBV6-3 with TRBJ2-1, with D possibly being TRBD2 (6 bases). Trimming cost V 5 bases and J 5 bases, with 19 bases left between them. The CDR3 runs to 16 residues. CDR1 is MNHEY and CDR2 is SVGEGT in the germline V gene. The CDR3 here is CASSNIGRTGNNEQFF. CDR3 sequence (DNA): TGTGCCAGCAGTAATATTGGGAGGACTGGAAACAATGAGCAGTTCTTC.

The V call is TRBV29-1, the J call TRBJ2-7; 8 nucleotides align to TRBD1. Germline V gene data show CDR1 as SQVTM and CDR2 as ANQGSEA. The length of the CDR3 is 14 residues. V lost 4 bases and J lost 5; bases outside the gene matches: 10. CDR3 residues: CSVVQGAGGDEQYF. The CDR3 bases are TGCAGCGTTGTTCAGGGGGCAGGAGGCGACGAGCAGTACTTC.